These 26 T cell receptor beta chains were sequenced from one sample in a study of T cell repertoires in cytomegalovirus infection. TCRdb called the reads again in MiXCR, with one record for every CDR3 protein. The sample has about 360,000 distinct CDR3 sequences, about a sixth seen once. The sequencing input was PBMCs. All receptors come from a human donor in good health (CMV status not recorded). Some clones in this sample may be carry-over from other donors' samples.

This clonotype has a count of ten or more. This chain joins TRBV7-2 and TRBJ2-5; TRBD1 is a possible D gene (5 bases). This CDR3 spans 13 amino acids. The V end lost 3 bases, the J end lost 5 bases, and 10 bases lay between the germline ends. CDR1 and CDR2 (germline): SGHTA, FQGNSA. CDR3 sequence reads: CASSFQGYETQYF. CDR3 coding DNA: TGTGCCAGCAGCTTCCAGGGTTACGAGACCCAGTACTTC.

This clonotype was counted only a few times. V and J are TRBV4-3 and TRBJ1-1; D uncertain. This CDR3 contains 15 residues. Trimming removed 0 bases from V and 1 base from J, with 9 bases in between. Germline V lookup: CDR1 LGHNA, CDR2 YSLEER. CDR3 sequence reads: CASSQEGYGNTEAFF. CDR3 nucleotides: TGCGCCAGCAGCCAAGAGGGGTACGGGAACACTGAAGCTTTCTTT.

The sample holds many counts of this clonotype. The CDR3 protein is CASRASSENNEQFF. CDR3 bases: TGTGCCAGCAGGGCCTCTAGCGAGAACAATGAGCAGTTCTTC. The rearrangement joins TRBV7-2 to TRBJ2-1; TRBD2 might be the D (6 bases). The CDR3 sequence is 14 residues long. Germline V gene sequence: CDR1 SGHTA, CDR2 FQGNSA. Deletions cut 6 bases from V and 5 bases from J, with 14 bases between.

J is TRBJ1-1 and V is TRBV29-1, with 7 bases identical to TRBD1. The CDR3 extends over 13 amino acids. V was pared by 4 bases and J by 11 bases, with 13 bases of the junction left unmatched. From germline, CDR1 is SQVTM and CDR2 ANQGSEA. The CDR3 sequence: CSVAGLQGTEAFF. CDR3 in DNA: TGCAGCGTTGCGGGGCTACAGGGGACGGAGGCTTTCTTT.

The chain employs TRBV11-2 and TRBJ1-5; D possibly corresponds to TRBD1 (5 bases). Trimming removed 4 bases from V and 6 bases from J, with 7 bases in between. Germline V gene data show CDR1 as SGHAT and CDR2 as FQNNGV. The CDR3 is 12 residues long. CDR3 sequence: CASSWGGQPQHF. In DNA form, the CDR3 reads TGTGCCAGCAGCTGGGGGGGTCAGCCCCAGCATTTT.

This rearrangement joins TRBV11-2 to TRBJ1-3, with a possible D match to TRBD1 (5 bases). The germline V gene has CDR1 SGHAT and CDR2 FQNNGV. Trimming removed 3 bases from V and 0 bases from J, with 18 bases in between. This CDR3 is 18 amino acids long. The CDR3 reads CASSLRQGPPSSGNTIYF. The CDR3 DNA follows: TGTGCCAGCAGCTTGCGGCAGGGACCCCCCTCCTCTGGAAACACCATATATTTT.

The J gene is TRBJ2-3, the V gene TRBV27; no definite D call. Trimming cost V 6 bases and J 9 bases, with 13 bases left between them. This CDR3 is built from 12 residues. Germline CDR1 reads MNHEY; CDR2 reads SMNVEV (reference sequence). CDR3 nucleotide sequence: TGTGCCAGCAGCTCTTCGGGCTCGACGCAGTATTTT. Its protein product is CASSSSGSTQYF.

As concerns this clonotype: The conserved phenylalanine or tryptophan is not found at the CDR3 terminus, so this likely reflects a read error. The rearrangement uses TRBV28 and TRBJ1-1; no definite D call. V was trimmed by 2 bases and J by 3 bases, leaving 13 bases between them. The CDR3 extends over 15 amino acids. Per the germline V gene, CDR1 is MDHEN and CDR2 is SYDVKM. The CDR3 nucleotides are TGTGCCAGCAGTTTACCCGGCGGATCGGACACTGAAGCTTTCTGT. Translating it yields CASSLPGGSDTEAFC.

The J gene is TRBJ2-5, the V gene TRBV20-1; D unclear. CDR1 is DFQATT, CDR2 SNEGSKA, per germline (reference sequence). This CDR3 comprises 13 residues. V was pared by 6 bases and J by 0 bases, with 11 bases between. This CDR3 reads CSATAEYQETQYF. The CDR3, as DNA: TGCAGTGCCACCGCAGAGTACCAAGAGACCCAGTACTTC.

This CDR3 reads CASSPGTDGWGYTF. CDR3 nucleotides: TGTGCCAGCTCACCGGGGACGGATGGCTGGGGCTACACCTTC. The chain uses TRBV18 and TRBJ1-2; D is perhaps TRBD1 (5 bases). Per the germline V gene, CDR1 is KGHSH and CDR2 is LQKENI. Trimming pared 3 bases from V and 8 bases from J, leaving 16 bases between. There are 14 residues in the CDR3.

This clonotype was seen ten or more times. The CDR3 sequence is CASSPPDRGEAFF. Here the CDR3 DNA reads TGTGCCAGCAGTCCGCCGGACAGGGGGGAAGCTTTCTTT. The J gene is TRBJ1-1, the V gene TRBV28; 10 positions match TRBD1. V was clipped by 5 bases and J by 8 bases; unmatched bases: 5. This CDR3 contains 13 residues. Looked up from germline, CDR1 is MDHEN and CDR2 is SYDVKM.

There are a few counts of this clonotype. The chain has TRBV7-8 and TRBJ2-3, with TRBD1 identical over 9 bases. This CDR3 spans 15 amino acids. Losses at the gene ends were 6 bases for V and 5 bases for J; bases not matched to a gene: 9. The germline CDR1 and CDR2 sequences are SGHVS and FQNEAQ. The CDR3 sequence is CASRITGGDEDTQYF. The CDR3 DNA reads as TGTGCCAGCAGGATAACAGGGGGCGATGAAGATACGCAGTATTTT.

The chain is built from TRBV5-6 and TRBJ2-3; no clear D. Germline assignment: CDR1 SGHDT and CDR2 YYEEEE. This CDR3 has 12 residues. V was trimmed by 1 base and J by 8 bases, leaving 8 bases between them. CDR3: CASSLISSTQYF. DNA for the CDR3: TGTGCCAGCAGCTTGATCAGTAGTACGCAGTATTTT.

The chain is built from TRBV11-3 and TRBJ2-1; 14 bases agree with TRBD2. Germline V gene sequence: CDR1 SGHNT, CDR2 YENEEA. This CDR3 has 15 amino acids. Trimming cost V 4 bases and J 9 bases; bases outside gene matches: 5. In DNA, the CDR3 is TGTGCCAGCAGCTCTCGGACTAGCGGGGGGTCTGAGCAGTTCTTC. This translates into CASSSRTSGGSEQFF.

This chain joins TRBV6-1 and TRBJ1-6; weak D call: TRBD1 (5 bases). This CDR3 spans 13 amino acids. Germline values: CDR1 MNHNS, CDR2 SASEGT. The V gene lost 7 bases and the J gene lost 9 bases, with 13 bases spanning the gap. In DNA form, the CDR3 reads TGTGCCAGCATGGGGCCATGGGGTTCACCCCTCCACTTT. It is translated as CASMGPWGSPLHF.

This clonotype showed up just a few times. The chain recombines TRBV12-3 or TRBV12-4 with TRBJ2-5; TRBD2 matches 14 bases. V shed 8 bases and J 4 bases; nucleotides not matched to a gene: 0. The CDR3 length is 13 residues. The DNA of the CDR3 is TGTGCCAGCGGGACTAGCGGGAGAGAGACCCAGTACTTC. Amino acids: CASGTSGRETQYF.

The J gene is TRBJ2-3, the V gene TRBV6-1; D uncertain. Per the germline V gene, CDR1 is MNHNS and CDR2 is SASEGT. V was shortened by 3 bases and J by 5 bases, with 9 bases between the two germline ends. The CDR3 spans 13 residues. This chain's CDR3 is CASSEGWRDTQYF. CDR3 DNA sequence: TGTGCCAGCAGTGAGGGGTGGAGAGATACGCAGTATTTT.

This clonotype has a handful of counts. V and J are TRBV12-3 or TRBV12-4 and TRBJ1-2; no reliable D call. V was pared by 2 bases and J by 5 bases, with 6 bases between. The CDR3 has 12 residues. This CDR3 reads CASSLNLYGYTF. The CDR3, as DNA: TGTGCCAGCAGTTTAAACTTATATGGCTACACCTTC.

This clonotype was observed many times. The chain couples TRBV7-2 to TRBJ2-3, with TRBD2 identical over 7 bases. V shed 2 bases and J 6 bases; nucleotides not matched to a gene: 8. This CDR3 has 15 residues. The germline gives CDR1 SGHTA, CDR2 FQGNSA. CDR3 loop: CASSLTLAVGDTQYF. The CDR3, as DNA: TGTGCCAGCAGCTTAACTCTAGCGGTTGGCGATACGCAGTATTTT. Filled out from reference TRBV7-2 and TRBJ2-3, the complete variable domain reads GAGVSQSPSNKVTEKGKDVELRCDPISGHTALYWYRQSLGQGLEFLIYFQGNSAPDKSGLPSDRFSAERTGGSVSTLTIQRTQQEDSAVYLCASSLTLAVGDTQYFGPGTRLTVL.

There are many counts of this clonotype. The chain has TRBV6-2 or TRBV6-3 and TRBJ2-7; perhaps TRBD2 as D (6 bases). V was pared by 5 bases and J by 3 bases, with 14 bases between. The CDR3 consists of 14 residues. The germline V gene has CDR1 MNHEY and CDR2 SVGEGT. The CDR3 DNA reads TGTGCCAGCAGTAAGTGGGGGGAAGACTACGAGCAGTACTTC. The encoded protein is CASSKWGEDYEQYF.

This clonotype was counted at least ten times. J is TRBJ2-7 and V is TRBV7-6; possible D gene TRBD2, 5 bases. Per the germline V gene, CDR1 is SGHVS and CDR2 is FNYEAQ. This CDR3 region has 13 residues. The ends were cut back, 5 bases at V and 4 bases at J, with 12 bases in the middle. The CDR3 bases are TGTGCCAGCAGCCCCGGACTGACTTACGAGCAGTACGTC. Protein sequence: CASSPGLTYEQYV.

This clonotype has at least ten counts. The V call is TRBV28, the J call TRBJ1-1; 10 bases map to TRBD1. CDR3 length: 18 amino acids. Unmatched junction bases numbered 9, after V lost 2 bases and J lost 0 bases. CDR1 is MDHEN and CDR2 is SYDVKM in the germline V gene. The CDR3 region is CASSLLKRDRGLNTEAFF. CDR3 sequence (DNA): TGTGCCAGCAGTTTACTTAAACGGGACAGGGGATTGAACACTGAAGCTTTCTTT. Complete variable domain (other parts from reference TRBV28 and TRBJ1-1): DVKVTQSSRYLVKRTGEKVFLECVQDMDHENMFWYRQDPGLGLRLIYFSYDVKMKEKGDIPEGYSVSREKKERFSLILESASTNQTSMYLCASSLLKRDRGLNTEAFFGQGTRLTVV.

This chain joins TRBV29-1 and TRBJ1-2; TRBD1 is a possible D gene (6 bases). The CDR3 consists of 12 residues. V was clipped by 4 bases and J by 4 bases, with 10 bases between them. Germline CDR1 reads SQVTM; CDR2 reads ANQGSEA. The DNA of the CDR3 is TGCAGCGTTGTTACCAGGGGCTATGGCTACACCTTC. Protein product: CSVVTRGYGYTF.

This clonotype occurred a few times. The chain carries TRBV7-8 and TRBJ1-5; possible D gene TRBD1, 6 bases. The germline CDR1 and CDR2 sequences are SGHVS and FQNEAQ. The CDR3 extends over 17 amino acids. The ends were cut back, 3 bases at V and 7 bases at J, with 22 bases in the middle. DNA for the CDR3: TGTGCCAGCAGCTTTGGACCCCCGGGCAGGGGAGGCCAGCCCCAGCATTTT. Translated: CASSFGPPGRGGQPQHF.

The table lists this clonotype with a few counts. V gene TRBV2 combines with J gene TRBJ2-6; TRBD1 or TRBD2 may be the D gene (5 bases each). The CDR3 consists of 15 residues. The V end lost 7 bases, the J end lost 2 bases, and 12 bases lay between the germline ends. CDR1 is SNHLY and CDR2 is FYNNEI in the germline V gene. The CDR3 coding sequence is TGTGCCAGCAAGGTTGGGGGTACTGGGGCCAACGTCCTGACTTTC. This codes for CASKVGGTGANVLTF.

The genes are TRBV7-3 and TRBJ2-1; D possibly corresponds to TRBD2 (7 bases). CDR3 length: 16 amino acids. The germline V gene encodes CDR1 SGHTA and CDR2 FQGTGA. V was cut by 0 bases and J by 4 bases, with 13 bases left in between. CDR3 protein: CASSLTSAGAYNEQFF. As DNA, the CDR3 is TGTGCCAGCAGCTTAACGTCTGCGGGGGCGTACAATGAGCAGTTCTTC.